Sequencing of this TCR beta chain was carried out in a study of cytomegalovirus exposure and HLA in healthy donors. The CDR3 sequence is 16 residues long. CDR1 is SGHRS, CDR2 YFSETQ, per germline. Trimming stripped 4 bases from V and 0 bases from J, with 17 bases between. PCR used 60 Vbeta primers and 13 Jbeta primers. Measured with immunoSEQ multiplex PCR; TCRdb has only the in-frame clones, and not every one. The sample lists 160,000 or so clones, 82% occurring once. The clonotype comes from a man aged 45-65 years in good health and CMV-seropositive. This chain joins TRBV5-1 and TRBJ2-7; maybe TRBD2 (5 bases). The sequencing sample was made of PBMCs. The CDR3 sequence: CASSRGSRMGSYEQYF. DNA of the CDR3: TGCGCCAGCAGCCGAGGGTCCAGGATGGGCTCCTACGAGCAGTACTTC. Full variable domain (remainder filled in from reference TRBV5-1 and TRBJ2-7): KAGVTQTPRYLIKTRGQQVTLSCSPISGHRSVSWYQQTPGQGLQFLFEYFSETQRNKGNFPGRFSGRQFSNSRSEMNVSTLELGDSALYLCASSRGSRMGSYEQYFGPGTRLTVT.